This TCR beta chain was identified during a study of blood T cells in healthy people across ages. Whole-study results and caveats: Not knowing donor CMV status may have confounded expanded clonotype changes.

Each donor supplied roughly 9.1 milliliters of peripheral blood. This clonotype has at least ten counts. The antigen remains undetermined. Using a J-beta primer mix together with a sample-barcoded 5' primer, a second PCR was run for about 6 to 12 cycles. TCRdb ran MiXCR on the 5' RACE reads and lists one entry per CDR3 protein. The repertoire holds about 1.6 million distinct CDR3 sequences, 34% seen once, with about 11% in the top ten. Germline-derived CDR1 and CDR2 are PRHDT and FYEKMQ (reference sequence). This CDR3 comprises 13 residues. Trimming pared 4 bases from V and 0 bases from J, leaving 4 bases between.

The sample taken for sequencing was blood. This receptor was taken from a woman aged 30 to 39 in good health. This rearrangement joins TRBV13 to TRBJ2-1; no clear D gene. The CDR3 loop reads CASSYSSYNEQFF. CDR3 bases: TGTGCCAGCAGCTATAGCTCCTACAATGAGCAGTTCTTC.